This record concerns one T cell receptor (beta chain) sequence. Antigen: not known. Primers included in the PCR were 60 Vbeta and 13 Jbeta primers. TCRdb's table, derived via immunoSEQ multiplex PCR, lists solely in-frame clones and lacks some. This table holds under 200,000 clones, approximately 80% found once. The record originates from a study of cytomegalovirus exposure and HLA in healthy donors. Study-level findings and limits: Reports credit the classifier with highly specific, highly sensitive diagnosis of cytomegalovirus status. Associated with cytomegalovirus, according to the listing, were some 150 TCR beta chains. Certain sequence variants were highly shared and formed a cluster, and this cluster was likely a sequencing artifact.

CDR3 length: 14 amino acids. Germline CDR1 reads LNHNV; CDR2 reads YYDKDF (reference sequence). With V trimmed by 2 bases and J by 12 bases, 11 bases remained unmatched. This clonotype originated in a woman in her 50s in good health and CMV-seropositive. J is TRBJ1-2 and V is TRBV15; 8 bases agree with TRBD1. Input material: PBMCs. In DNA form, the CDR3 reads TGTGCCACCAGCAGACCAGGGGGCGCAGAGAAACACACCTTC. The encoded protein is CATSRPGGAEKHTF.